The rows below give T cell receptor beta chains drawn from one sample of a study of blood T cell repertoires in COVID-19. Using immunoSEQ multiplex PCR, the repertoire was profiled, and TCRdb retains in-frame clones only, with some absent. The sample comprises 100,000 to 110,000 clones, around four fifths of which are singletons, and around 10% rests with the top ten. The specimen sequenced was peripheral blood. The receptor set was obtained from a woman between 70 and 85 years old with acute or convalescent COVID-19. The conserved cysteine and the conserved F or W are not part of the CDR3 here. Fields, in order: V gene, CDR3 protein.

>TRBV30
AWTRLNIPNTEAF
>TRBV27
ASGPQGNEAF
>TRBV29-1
SVNDRAQGYT
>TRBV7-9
ASSLGLYGYT
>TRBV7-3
ASSLSSTRGADTQY
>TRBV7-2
ASSLLSGELF
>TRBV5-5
ASSEDRPPKKLF
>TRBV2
ASRVGQALNEKLF
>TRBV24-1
ATSVSGNEQF
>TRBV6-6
ASSYSGGARQPQH
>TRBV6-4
ASSDLRGSGGANEQF
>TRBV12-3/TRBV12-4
ASSSSYGYT
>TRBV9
ASSALAIQETQY
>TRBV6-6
ASNRPGLAGGRSYNEQF
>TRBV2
ASWTAWLSSYNSPLH
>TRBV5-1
ASSLGPSGGDSYEQY
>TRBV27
ASRSQGTYGYT
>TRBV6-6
ASSQGFHEQY
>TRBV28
ATRRGLAGGRGYNEQF
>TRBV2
ASSDSERSYGYT
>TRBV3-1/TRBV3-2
ASSQGTGSQPQH
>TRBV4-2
ASSQDRGPSSTEAF
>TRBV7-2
ASSLAGAPHNEQF
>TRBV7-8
ASSVQGTGSQPQH